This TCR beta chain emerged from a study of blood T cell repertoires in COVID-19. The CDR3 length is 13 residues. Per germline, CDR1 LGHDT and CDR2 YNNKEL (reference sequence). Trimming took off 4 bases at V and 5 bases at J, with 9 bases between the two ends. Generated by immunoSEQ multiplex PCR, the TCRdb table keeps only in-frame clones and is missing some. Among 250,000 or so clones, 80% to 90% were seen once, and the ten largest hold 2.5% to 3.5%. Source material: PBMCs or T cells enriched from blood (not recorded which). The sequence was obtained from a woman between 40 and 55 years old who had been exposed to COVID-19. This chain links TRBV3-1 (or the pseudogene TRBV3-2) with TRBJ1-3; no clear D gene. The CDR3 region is CASSPGERNTIYF. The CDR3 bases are TGTGCCAGCAGCCCGGGTGAACGAAACACCATATATTTT.